This T cell receptor beta chain was sequenced in a study of CXCR3-negative and CXCR3-positive naive CD8 T cells. The libraries of TRB cDNA were constructed through 5' RACE using UMI labels. TCRdb reprocessed the 5' RACE reads and reports one entry per CDR3 protein, with no DNA. The table counts about 56,000 distinct CDR3 sequences; less than 25% lies in the top ten. Germline V gene data show CDR1 as MNHNS and CDR2 as SASEGT. This CDR3 is built from 16 residues. Sequencing was carried out using memory CD8+ T cells from blood. The V and J genes are TRBV6-1 and TRBJ2-3; TCRdb outputs TRBD1, but without DNA this stays unchecked. This receptor was taken from a human donor in good health. Some clones in this sample may be carry-over from other donors' samples. CDR3 protein: CASSDEPGQGTDTQYF.